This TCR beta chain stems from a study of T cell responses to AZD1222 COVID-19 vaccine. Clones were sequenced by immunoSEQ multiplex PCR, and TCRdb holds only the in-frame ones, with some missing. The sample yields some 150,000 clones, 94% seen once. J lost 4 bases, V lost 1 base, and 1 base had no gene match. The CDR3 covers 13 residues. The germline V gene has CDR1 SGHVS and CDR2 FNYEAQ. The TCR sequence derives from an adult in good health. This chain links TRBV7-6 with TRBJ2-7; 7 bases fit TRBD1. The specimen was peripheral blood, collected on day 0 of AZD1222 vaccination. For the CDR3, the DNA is TGTGCCAGCAGCTTAGGGACAGGTTACGAGCAGTACGTC. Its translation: CASSLGTGYEQYV.